One and the same sample provided the 19 T cell receptor beta chains below, sequenced in a study of T cell repertoires in cytomegalovirus infection. These receptors' antigens are unknown. TCRdb reprocessed the reads via MiXCR and lists one record per CDR3 protein. Among approximately 1,000,000 distinct CDR3 sequences listed, around 29% were seen once. The sample consisted of cultured CD8+ T cells from PBMCs, taken from culture after CMV antigen stimulation. These receptors were collected from a human donor in good health (CMV status not recorded). Some clones in this sample may be carry-over from other donors' samples.

Turning to this clonotype: Its ends do not fully match the called genes, so a read error is possible. This chain links TRBV7-2 with TRBJ2-5; tentative D call: TRBD1 (5 bases). Germline V CDR1 and CDR2: SGHTA, FQGNSA. The CDR3 consists of 15 residues. The chain's CDR3 is CASSTGHGPPETQYF. CDR3 coding DNA: TGCGCCAGCAGCACCGGACATGGCCCTCCAGAGACCCAGTACTTC.

This sequence joins TRBV12-3 or TRBV12-4 and TRBJ2-2; D possibly corresponds to TRBD2 (7 bases). This CDR3 has 15 residues. Trimming cost V 4 bases and J 2 bases, with 11 bases left between them. The CDR3 DNA follows: TGTGCCAGCAGTTGGCGGGGGCAAAACACCGGGGAGCTGTTTTTT. Amino acid sequence: CASSWRGQNTGELFF.

This clonotype came up a few times. The chain combines TRBV7-9 with TRBJ2-2; no clear D. Germline lookup yields CDR1 SEHNR and CDR2 FQNEAQ (reference sequence). The CDR3 runs to 17 residues. Trimming took 0 bases from V and 1 from J, leaving 12 bases between them. The DNA of the CDR3 is TGTGCCAGCAGCTTAGCGGGAAGCTTAAGGAACACCGGGGAGCTGTTTTTT. This encodes CASSLAGSLRNTGELFF. Supplemented by reference TRBV7-9 and TRBJ2-2, the full variable domain reads DTGVSQNPRHKITKRGQNVTFRCDPISEHNRLYWYRQTLGQGPEFLTYFQNEAQLEKSRLLSDRFSAERPKGSFSTLEIQRTEQGDSAMYLCASSLAGSLRNTGELFFGEGSRLTVL.

The table lists this clonotype with a count of one. The chain is built from TRBV20-1 and TRBJ2-1; maybe TRBD2 (6 bases). Trimming removed 6 bases from V and 2 bases from J, with 11 bases in between. Germline CDR1 DFQATT, CDR2 SNEGSKA (reference sequence). This CDR3 spans 13 amino acids. The CDR3 reads CSARDSAYNEQFF. CDR3 in DNA: TGCAGTGCCCGGGACTCCGCCTACAATGAGCAGTTCTTC.

The V gene is TRBV7-8, the J gene TRBJ1-6, with D possibly matching TRBD1 (5 bases). Germline CDR1 SGHVS, CDR2 FQNEAQ. The CDR3 is 15 amino acids. V lost 5 bases to trimming and J lost 6 bases, with 14 bases between them. The CDR3 sequence: CASSLGTDRNSPLHF. For the CDR3, the DNA is TGTGCCAGCAGCCTAGGGACCGACCGTAATTCACCCCTCCACTTT.

The rearrangement links TRBV4-3 to TRBJ1-1, with D possibly matching TRBD1 (5 bases). Trimming left V 4 bases short and J 0 bases short, with 15 bases between. This CDR3 spans 16 amino acids. CDR1 and CDR2 (germline): LGHNA, YSLEER. Here the CDR3 DNA reads TGCGCCAGCAGCCCCACAGCCCGGGGGGTGAACACTGAAGCTTTCTTT. Amino acid sequence: CASSPTARGVNTEAFF.

This clonotype was counted once. The chain uses TRBV13 and TRBJ1-1; maybe TRBD1 (5 bases). Germline values: CDR1 PRHDT, CDR2 FYEKMQ (reference sequence). The CDR3 length is 14 residues. Trimming pared 5 bases from V and 6 bases from J, leaving 16 bases between. In nucleotides, the CDR3 is TGTGCCAGCAGCCCCGGGGGGTCGGTAGCTGAAGCTTTCTTT. This codes for CASSPGGSVAEAFF.

The V call is TRBV20-1, the J call TRBJ2-7; 9 positions match TRBD2. Trimming took 3 bases from V and 0 from J; bases not matched to a gene: 6. Germline CDR1 DFQATT, CDR2 SNEGSKA (reference sequence). This CDR3 is 15 amino acids long. CDR3 residues: CSARGTSWSSYEQYV. The CDR3, as DNA: TGCAGTGCTAGGGGGACTAGCTGGAGCTCCTACGAGCAGTACGTC.

This clonotype was observed a handful of times. This chain joins TRBV5-6 and TRBJ1-1, with D unclear. Germline V CDR1 and CDR2: SGHDT, YYEEEE. The V end was cut by 3 bases, the J end by 5 bases, with 11 bases between. The CDR3 loop spans 13 amino acids. In nucleotides, the CDR3 is TGTGCCAGCAGCTGGGAAGGGCGGACTGAAGCTTTCTTT. Translating it yields CASSWEGRTEAFF.

Many counts were recorded for this clonotype. The chain is built from TRBV7-2 and TRBJ1-1, with a possible D match to TRBD1 (6 bases). Trimming pared 7 bases from V and 0 bases from J, leaving 12 bases between. CDR3 length: 14 residues. CDR1 SGHTA and CDR2 FQGNSA come from the germline V gene. In DNA form, the CDR3 reads TGTGCCAGCAAATTCCAGGGGATGAACACTGAAGCTTTCTTT. Its translation is CASKFQGMNTEAFF.

The chain links TRBV9 to TRBJ1-1; no clear D gene. V lost 3 bases and J lost 0, with 18 bases in between. This CDR3 has 17 amino acids. Germline loops: CDR1 SGDLS, CDR2 YYNGEE. In nucleotides, the CDR3 is TGTGCCAGCAGCGCGAAACCAGGAGTGCAAATGAACACTGAAGCTTTCTTT. This sequence encodes CASSAKPGVQMNTEAFF. Full variable domain (rest looked up from reference TRBV9 and TRBJ1-1): DSGVTQTPKHLITATGQRVTLRCSPRSGDLSVYWYQQSLDQGLQFLIQYYNGEERAKGNILERFSAQQFPDLHSELNLSSLELGDSALYFCASSAKPGVQMNTEAFFGQGTRLTVV.

The chain combines TRBV27 with TRBJ2-3; D is uncertain. The germline V gene encodes CDR1 MNHEY and CDR2 SMNVEV (reference sequence). The CDR3 loop spans 12 amino acids. Trimming shortened V by 7 bases and J by 6 bases, and 11 bases separated the two germline ends. The CDR3 DNA sequence: TGTGCCAGCACCTCACGCCGTGATACGCAGTATTTT. It is translated as CASTSRRDTQYF.

This clonotype appeared a few times. In nucleotides, the CDR3 is TGTGCCAGCTCCACTTCCCTGGGGAACGAGCAGTACTTC. Its protein product is CASSTSLGNEQYF. The chain is built from TRBV12-3 or TRBV12-4 and TRBJ2-7; D ambiguous. V shed 8 bases and J shed 5 bases, with 16 bases lying between them. This CDR3 spans 13 amino acids.

The genes are TRBV7-3 and TRBJ2-5; 10 nucleotides align to TRBD2. From germline, CDR1 is SGHTA and CDR2 FQGTGA. This CDR3 is built from 17 residues. V lost 2 bases, J lost 5 bases, and 11 bases stayed unmatched. The CDR3 DNA reads as TGTGCCAGCAGCTTAGTCGGTAGCGGGGGGAGTAGGGAGACCCAGTACTTC. Its translation: CASSLVGSGGSRETQYF. Full variable domain (missing parts from reference TRBV7-3 and TRBJ2-5): GAGVSQTPSNKVTEKGKYVELRCDPISGHTALYWYRQSLGQGPEFLIYFQGTGAADDSGLPNDRFFAVRPEGSVSTLKIQRTERGDSAVYLCASSLVGSGGSRETQYFGPGTRLLVL.

This clonotype appeared many times. V and J are TRBV12-3 or TRBV12-4 and TRBJ2-5; D gene unclear. V shed 6 bases and J shed 5 bases, with 13 bases lying between them. The CDR3 covers 13 residues. DNA of the CDR3: TGTGCCAGCAGCCCAACGGTTTGGGAGACCCAGTACTTC. Its translation: CASSPTVWETQYF.

Notes on this clonotype: A much larger clone lies one base from this, so it may be a read error. This likely comes from a read error, as the CDR3 has no conserved phenylalanine or tryptophan at its end. The CDR3 nucleotides read TGTGCCAGCAGTTTATCAAGGGGATATGGCTACACCCTC. Its translation: CASSLSRGYGYTL. The chain recombines TRBV27 with TRBJ1-2; the D gene is possibly TRBD1 (5 bases). The CDR3 covers 13 residues. Trimming cost V 0 bases and J 5 bases, with 7 bases left between them. The germline V gene encodes CDR1 MNHEY and CDR2 SMNVEV (reference sequence).

This clonotype showed up many times. The chain employs TRBV7-6 and TRBJ2-7; 12 bases are shared with TRBD2. The CDR3 extends over 13 amino acids. V shed 4 bases and J 7 bases; nucleotides not matched to a gene: 2. Per germline, CDR1 SGHVS and CDR2 FNYEAQ. The CDR3 loop is CASSWTSGDEQYF. CDR3 in DNA: TGTGCCAGCAGCTGGACTAGCGGGGATGAGCAGTACTTC.

This chain links TRBV4-2 with TRBJ1-1, with 8 bases that match TRBD1. The germline gives CDR1 LGHNA, CDR2 YNFKEQ. V shed 0 bases, J shed 7 bases, and the junction held 7 bases outside the gene matches. There are 15 residues in the CDR3. CDR3 loop: CASSQDSAGGFEAFF. The CDR3 nucleotides are TGTGCCAGCAGCCAAGACTCGGCAGGGGGCTTTGAAGCTTTCTTT.

DNA for the CDR3: TGTGCCAGCACCGACACTGGAAACACCATATATTTT. It codes for CASTDTGNTIYF. The chain couples TRBV5-4 to TRBJ1-3; D not certain. The V end lost 6 bases, the J end lost 2 bases, and 6 bases lay between the germline ends. The CDR3 has 12 residues. Per the germline V gene, CDR1 is SGHNT and CDR2 is YYREEE (reference sequence). The complete variable domain, with remaining parts taken from reference TRBV5-4 and TRBJ1-3, reads ETGVTQSPTHLIKTRGQQVTLRCSSQSGHNTVSWYQQALGQGPQFIFQYYREEENGRGNFPPRFSGLQFPNYSSELNVNALELDDSALYLCASTDTGNTIYFGEGSWLTVV.